This T cell receptor (beta chain) derives from a study of CD8 T cells in Susac syndrome. RNA was extracted with the RNeasy kit, and a quantity of 0.5 to 1 ug was reverse transcribed using random hexamers. TCRdb re-analysed the immunoSEQ multiplex PCR reads in MiXCR, keeping a single row per CDR3 protein. The sample shows about 80,000 distinct CDR3 sequences, around 94% of them seen only once. The CDR3 is 14 residues long. V lost 2 bases and J lost 1, with 8 bases in between. In germline, CDR1 is ENHRY, CDR2 SYGVKD. TEMRA cells were enriched by FACS, and CD4+ and CD8+ T cells were negatively isolated. The genes are TRBV10-3 and TRBJ2-5; D ambiguous. Sequencing was carried out using CD8+ T cells from PBMCs. The sequence was obtained from a human donor in good health. Here the CDR3 reads CAISEEAFQETQYF. DNA of the CDR3: TGTGCCATCAGTGAGGAGGCTTTCCAAGAGACCCAGTACTTC.